The rows below give T cell receptor beta chains drawn from one sample of a study of T cell responses to AZD1222 COVID-19 vaccine. Profiling relied on immunoSEQ multiplex PCR, and the TCRdb table lists in-frame clones only, not all of them. The data contain about 130,000 clones, approximately 86% of them seen just once; the ten biggest clones take up roughly 5.2%. The sample in question was peripheral blood, obtained 28 days after the second AZD1222 dose. These receptors were taken from an adult who received the AZD1222 COVID-19 vaccine. Both conserved end residues are part of each CDR3. The D gene is left open where the match is weak. Some rows have no size entry. The others give once, few or many, or a class for an expanded clone.

j_call d_call v_call clone_size cdr3_length cdr3_nt cdr3_aa
TRBJ1-2 NA TRBV27 once 14 TGTGCCAGCAGTTTATCCCACAGGAACTATGGCTACACCTTC CASSLSHRNYGYTF
TRBJ1-6 TRBD1 TRBV2 NA 16 TGTGCCAGCAGTGAAATGACAGGGATGAATAATTCACCCCTCCACTTT CASSEMTGMNNSPLHF
TRBJ2-7 TRBD2 TRBV9 NA 17 TGTGCCAGCAGCGGGGCCCCGACTAGCGGGGGGGCTCACGAGCAGTACTTC CASSGAPTSGGAHEQYF
TRBJ1-2 TRBD1 TRBV9 NA 17 TGTGCCAGCAGCCAGTGGGGACAGGGGGTAGGTGATGGTGGCTACACCTTC CASSQWGQGVGDGGYTF
TRBJ1-1 NA TRBV2 NA 10 TGTGCCAGCCCGGACACTGAAGCTTTCTTT CASPDTEAFF
TRBJ2-2 TRBD2 TRBV9 NA 16 TGTGCCAGCAGCGAGAGACTAGCGGAGAACACCGGGGAGCTGTTTTTT CASSERLAENTGELFF
TRBJ2-7 TRBD2 TRBV13 NA 15 TGTGCCAGCAGCTACTTAGCGGGGGGAGTCAACGAGCAGTACTTC CASSYLAGGVNEQYF
TRBJ2-2 TRBD2 TRBV7-8 NA 19 TGTGCCAGCAGCTTATCGAGGACTAGCGGGATTTCTTACAGGCGGGAGCTGTTTTTT CASSLSRTSGISYRRELFF
TRBJ1-2 NA TRBV6-1 NA 14 TGTGCCAGCAGTGAATTGGAAAGGGTGAACGGCTACACCTTC CASSELERVNGYTF
TRBJ2-2 NA TRBV28 NA 13 TGTGCCAGCACTTATTGGGGGGAAGGGGAGCTGTTTTTT CASTYWGEGELFF
TRBJ2-1 TRBD1 TRBV5-1 NA 14 TGCGCCAGCAGCGAAATGACAGGGGCGAATGAGCAGTTCTTC CASSEMTGANEQFF
TRBJ1-1 NA TRBV5-1 NA 13 TGCGCCAGCAGCTTGTTCGGGAACACTGAAGCTTTCTTT CASSLFGNTEAFF
TRBJ2-5 NA TRBV7-2 NA 13 TGTGCCAGCAGCTCTTATCCCCAAGAGACCCAGTACTTC CASSSYPQETQYF
TRBJ1-2 TRBD1 TRBV7-9 NA 15 TGTGCCAGCAGCGCTAGAGGGACAGATAACTATGGCTACACCTTC CASSARGTDNYGYTF
TRBJ2-5 TRBD1 TRBV5-1 NA 16 TGCGCCAGCAGCGATGGACAGGGGGGATACCAAGAGACCCAGTACTTC CASSDGQGGYQETQYF
TRBJ1-1 NA TRBV15 few 11 TGTGCCACCATGGGTAACACTGAAGCTTTCTTT CATMGNTEAFF
TRBJ2-7 TRBD2 TRBV5-4 NA 15 TGTGCCAGCAGCCCTGGGGGTTTAGCGGGGTCTACCCCCTACTTC CASSPGGLAGSTPYF
TRBJ1-4 NA TRBV30 NA 12 TGTGCCTGGCACGGCCTTAATGAAAAACTGTTTTTT CAWHGLNEKLFF
TRBJ1-1 NA TRBV6-1 NA 15 TGTGCCAGCAGTCCCCCCTTTGGGGGGAACACTGAAGCTTTCTTT CASSPPFGGNTEAFF
TRBJ1-1 NA TRBV11-2 NA 15 TGTGCCAGCAGCTTAGTGACGGCACCCGGGCTTGAAGCTTTCTTT CASSLVTAPGLEAFF
TRBJ1-3 TRBD1 TRBV29-1 NA 14 TGCAGCGTTCGGACAGGCTACTCTGGAAACACCATATATTTT CSVRTGYSGNTIYF
TRBJ1-5 NA TRBV19 once 15 TGTGCCAGTAGTGGAAGGGGCACTAGCAATCAGCCCCAGCATTTT CASSGRGTSNQPQHF
TRBJ1-4 NA TRBV2 few 11 TGTGCCAGCAGGGGCGGGGAAAAACTGTTTTTT CASRGGEKLFF
TRBJ2-4 NA TRBV6-1 NA 17 TGTGCCAGCAGTGAACAAGCACAGTGGCGGGCCAAAAACATTCAGTACTTC CASSEQAQWRAKNIQYF
TRBJ2-7 NA TRBV5-1 once 14 TGCGCCAGCAGCTTGGTTCAGGGGCCCTACGAGCAGTACTTC CASSLVQGPYEQYF
TRBJ1-5 NA TRBV5-5 once 15 TGTGCCAGCAGCTTTTGGGGGGGGCTTCATCAGCCCCAGCATTTT CASSFWGGLHQPQHF
TRBJ1-5 NA TRBV30 NA 15 TGTGCCTGGAGTGTAAGGGGGGTCTTGGGTCAGCCCCAGCATTTT CAWSVRGVLGQPQHF
TRBJ1-1 TRBD1 TRBV7-9 NA 14 TGTGCCAGCAGCTCGGACAGGGGGACGACTGAAGCTTTCTTT CASSSDRGTTEAFF
TRBJ1-4 TRBD1 TRBV7-8 NA 14 TGTGCCAGCAGCCGAGACAGGGGGGATGAAAAACTGTTTTTT CASSRDRGDEKLFF
TRBJ1-5 NA TRBV7-9 NA 15 TGTGCCAGCAGCGCAAACCGGGACAGCAATCAGCCCCAGCATTTT CASSANRDSNQPQHF